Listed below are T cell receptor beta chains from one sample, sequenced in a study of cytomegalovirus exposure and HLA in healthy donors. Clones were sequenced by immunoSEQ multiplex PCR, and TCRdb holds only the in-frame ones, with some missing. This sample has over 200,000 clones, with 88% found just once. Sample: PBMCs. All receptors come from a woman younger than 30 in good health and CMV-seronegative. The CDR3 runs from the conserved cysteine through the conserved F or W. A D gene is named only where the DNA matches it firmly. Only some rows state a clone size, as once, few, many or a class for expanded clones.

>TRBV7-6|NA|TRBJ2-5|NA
TGTGCCAGCAGCTTAGCGCGAAGCGTACAAGAGACCCAGTACTTC
CASSLARSVQETQYF
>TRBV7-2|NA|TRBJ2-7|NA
TGTGCCAGCAGCTTAGCGGCAGGACTATCCTACGAGCAGTACTTC
CASSLAAGLSYEQYF
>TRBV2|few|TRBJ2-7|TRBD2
TGTGCCAGCATGTTGCGGGAGCTCTACGAGCAGTACTTC
CASMLRELYEQYF
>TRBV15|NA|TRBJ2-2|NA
TGTGCCACCAGCAGAGATCGGATTAGCGGGAACACCGGGGAGCTGTTTTTT
CATSRDRISGNTGELFF
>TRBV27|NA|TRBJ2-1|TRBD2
TGTGCCAGCAGCCGAACCGCTGTCGGACTAGCGGTCTACAATGAGCAGTTCTTC
CASSRTAVGLAVYNEQFF
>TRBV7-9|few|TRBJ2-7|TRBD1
TGTGCCAGCAGCTTAGTCCAGGGGGTCGGCGAGCAGTACTTC
CASSLVQGVGEQYF
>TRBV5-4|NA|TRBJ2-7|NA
TGTGCCAGCAGCCCGGGCGACGTAACAGGGTACGAGCAGTACTTC
CASSPGDVTGYEQYF
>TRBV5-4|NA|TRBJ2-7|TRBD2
TGTGCCAGCAGCTTGGGTGGCGGGAGCGCCTACGAGCAGTACTTC
CASSLGGGSAYEQYF
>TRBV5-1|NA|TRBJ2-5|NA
TGCGCCAGCAGCTTGGGGGGGCGGAGACTCCAAGAGACCCAGTACTTC
CASSLGGRRLQETQYF
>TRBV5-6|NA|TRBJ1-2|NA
TGTGCCAGCAGCTCATCCTGGGAGTCTAATTATGGCTACACCTTC
CASSSSWESNYGYTF
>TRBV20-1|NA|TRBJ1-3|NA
TGCAGTGCTAGTGTCAGAAACACCATATATTTT
CSASVRNTIYF
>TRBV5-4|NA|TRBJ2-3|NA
TGTGCCAGCAGCCCGGGACTCCTTTTAGGAGGAGATACGCAGTATTTT
CASSPGLLLGGDTQYF
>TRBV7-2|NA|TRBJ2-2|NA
TGTGCCAGCAGCTTAGGCCTTCGGGACACCGGGGAGCTGTTTTTT
CASSLGLRDTGELFF
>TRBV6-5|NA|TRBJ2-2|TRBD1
TGTGCCAGCAGAGATGGGACAGGGCAAACCGGGGAGCTGTTTTTT
CASRDGTGQTGELFF
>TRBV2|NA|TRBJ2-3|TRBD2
TGTGCCAGCAGTCTCGGGACTAGCCCAGATACGCAGTATTTT
CASSLGTSPDTQYF
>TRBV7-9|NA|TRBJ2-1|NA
TGTGCCAGCAGCCTGGGACAGGCGGGAGATGAGCAGTTCTTC
CASSLGQAGDEQFF
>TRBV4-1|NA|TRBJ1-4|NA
TGCGCCAGCAGCCAAGAGGGCTGGCTGGTAGGCGAAAAACTGTTTTTT
CASSQEGWLVGEKLFF
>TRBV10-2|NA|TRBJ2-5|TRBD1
TGCGCCAGCAGTGAAACCATGACAGGGGTAAAGACCCAGTACTTC
CASSETMTGVKTQYF
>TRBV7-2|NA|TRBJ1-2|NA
TGTGCCAGCAGCTTAGCCTTGACAGGAGACTATGGCTACACCTTC
CASSLALTGDYGYTF
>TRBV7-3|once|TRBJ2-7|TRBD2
TGTGCCAGCAGCCCGAGCGGGAGCATCTACGAGCAGTACTTC
CASSPSGSIYEQYF
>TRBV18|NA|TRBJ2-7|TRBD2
TGTGCCAGCTCCCGCGGGACTAGCGGGAGGGCCCCCCACGAGCAGTACTTC
CASSRGTSGRAPHEQYF
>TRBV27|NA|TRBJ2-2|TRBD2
TGTGCCAGCAGTTCTCTAGCGGGAGCTTTCACCGGGGAGCTGTTTTTT
CASSSLAGAFTGELFF
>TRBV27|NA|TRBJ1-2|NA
TGTGCCAGCAGTTCGGGAGTTGGCTACACCTTC
CASSSGVGYTF
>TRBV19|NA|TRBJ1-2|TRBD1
TGTGCCAGTAGCCCTCAGGGGGCGGTGGATGGCTACACCTTC
CASSPQGAVDGYTF
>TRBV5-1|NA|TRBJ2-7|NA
TGCGCCAGCAGCTTGCTCAGCGGTTTCAACTACGAGCAGTACTTC
CASSLLSGFNYEQYF
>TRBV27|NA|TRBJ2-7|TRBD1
TGTGCCAGCAGTTTATCTATGGGACAGGGCAACTACGAGCAGTACTTC
CASSLSMGQGNYEQYF
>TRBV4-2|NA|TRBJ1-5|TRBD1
TGTGCCAGCAGTTCCACAGGGGGCGCGGACAATCAGCCCCAGCATTTT
CASSSTGGADNQPQHF
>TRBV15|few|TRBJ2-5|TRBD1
TGTGCCACCAGCAGAGCGACAGGGCTTCCGGAGACCCAGTACTTC
CATSRATGLPETQYF
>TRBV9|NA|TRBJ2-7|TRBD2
TGTGCCAGCAGTATAGCGGGAAGTTCCTACGAGCAGTACTTC
CASSIAGSSYEQYF
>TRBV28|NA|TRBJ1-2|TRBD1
TGTGCCACAGACAGGGGGCGTTTCCCCTATGGCTACACCTTC
CATDRGRFPYGYTF
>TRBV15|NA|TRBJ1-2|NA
TGTGCCACCAGCCCCCGGACAGCCGCTAGCTATGGCTACACCTTC
CATSPRTAASYGYTF
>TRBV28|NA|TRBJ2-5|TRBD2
TGTGCCAGCAGTTACCCAAGGACTAGCGGGAGGGCCTTGGGAGAGACCCAGTACTTC
CASSYPRTSGRALGETQYF
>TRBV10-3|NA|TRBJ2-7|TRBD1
TGTGCCGTTAGGACAGGGGCCTACGAGCAGTACTTC
CAVRTGAYEQYF
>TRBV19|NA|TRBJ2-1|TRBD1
TGTGCCAGTAGTAAGGACAGGGTGGCGGCCAATGAGCAGTTCTTC
CASSKDRVAANEQFF
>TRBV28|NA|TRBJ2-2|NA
TGTGCCAGCAGTTTATTCGTACAGCCCGGGGAGCTGTTTTTT
CASSLFVQPGELFF
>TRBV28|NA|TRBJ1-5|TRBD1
TGTGCCAGCGGGGACAGAAATCAGCCCCAGCATTTT
CASGDRNQPQHF
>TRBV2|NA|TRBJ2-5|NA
TGTGCCAGCAGTGCGTCTAACCTAGCCGGGGAGACCCAGTACTTC
CASSASNLAGETQYF
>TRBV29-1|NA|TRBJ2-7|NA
TGCAGCGTTGTTACAGGGACCTACGAGCAGTACTTC
CSVVTGTYEQYF
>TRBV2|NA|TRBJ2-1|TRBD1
TGTGCCAGCAGTTGGGACAGGGAAGGGCAGTTCTTC
CASSWDREGQFF
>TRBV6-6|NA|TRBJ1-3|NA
TGTGCCACTACTTGGTTCCCCCGTCCCTCTGGAAACACCATATATTTT
CATTWFPRPSGNTIYF
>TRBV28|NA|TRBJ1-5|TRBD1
TGTGCCAGCAGTCTCGGACAGGGGGCGCGTCAGCCCCAGCATTTT
CASSLGQGARQPQHF
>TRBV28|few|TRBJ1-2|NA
TGTGCCAGCAGTTTATCGAAGGGGTATGGCTACACCTTC
CASSLSKGYGYTF
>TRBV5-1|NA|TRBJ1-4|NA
TGCGCCAGCAGCCCTAGCGCGGGGAAGGCGTGGGATGAAAAACTGTTTTTT
CASSPSAGKAWDEKLFF
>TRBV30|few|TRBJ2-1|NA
TGTGCCTGGAGCCTCGACAGCCAGTTCTTC
CAWSLDSQFF
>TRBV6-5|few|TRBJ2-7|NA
TGTGCCAGCAGCACCAGAGGAGGCCACGAGCAGTACTTC
CASSTRGGHEQYF
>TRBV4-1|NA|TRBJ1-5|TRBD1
TGCGCCAGCAGCCAAGGCCCGGGACAGGGCAATCAGCCCCAGCATTTT
CASSQGPGQGNQPQHF
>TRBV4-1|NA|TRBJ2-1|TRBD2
TGCGCCAGCAGCCAAGTGGGGTCGGGCGGGAGGGGCTACAATGAGCAGTTCTTC
CASSQVGSGGRGYNEQFF
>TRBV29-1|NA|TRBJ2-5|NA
TGCAGCGTTGAACCTCCGTCCCGCAGGAACCAGAGAGAAGAGACCCAGTACTTC
CSVEPPSRRNQREETQYF